These T cell receptor beta chains were read from a single sample in a study of T cells expressing NK-cell markers. Reprocessing the 5' RACE reads, TCRdb reports a single entry for every CDR3 protein and omits DNA. Its table lists a few hundred thousand distinct CDR3 sequences. Sequencing was carried out using blood T cells: a sorted CD56 or NKG2C T cell subset, CD4+ or CD8+ T cells, or bulk PBMC T cells (not recorded which). The receptors were sampled from a man between 18 and 69 years old in good health. The CDR3 runs from the conserved cysteine through the conserved F or W.

V: TRBV7-9; J: TRBJ2-1; CDR3: CASSKQGGYEQFF
V: TRBV28; J: TRBJ2-7; CDR3: CASTPVAGGPYEQYF
V: TRBV5-1; J: TRBJ2-3; CDR3: CASSLAEEPSTDTQYF
V: TRBV15; J: TRBJ1-5; CDR3: CATSRARGSSVDPQHF
V: TRBV6-5; J: TRBJ2-1; CDR3: CASSFAGTGLYEQFF
V: TRBV3-1; J: TRBJ2-7; CDR3: CASSPSGTGSYEQYF
V: TRBV12-3/TRBV12-4; J: TRBJ1-5; CDR3: CASSSIIDIGQPQHF
V: TRBV29-1; J: TRBJ1-1; CDR3: CSGRIRVDTEAFF
V: TRBV7-2; J: TRBJ1-6; CDR3: CASSLSSRVNSPLHF
V: TRBV29-1; J: TRBJ2-3; CDR3: CSVEWASGGPDTQYF
V: TRBV27; J: TRBJ2-1; CDR3: CASRSTENNEQFF
V: TRBV6-5; J: TRBJ1-2; CDR3: CASSYSLDSFTYGYTF
V: TRBV20-1; J: TRBJ1-5; CDR3: CSARNSRDSNQPQHF
V: TRBV29-1; J: TRBJ1-2; CDR3: CSVRDNKYRGYTF
V: TRBV7-8; J: TRBJ1-2; CDR3: CASSLGVREPYGYTF
V: TRBV12-3/TRBV12-4; J: TRBJ2-1; CDR3: CASSLALIKEQFF
V: TRBV13; J: TRBJ2-3; CDR3: CASSPRLARIDTQYF
V: TRBV20-1; J: TRBJ2-7; CDR3: CSARDLFASYEQYF
V: TRBV20-1; J: TRBJ2-7; CDR3: CSARNRTVQYF
V: TRBV6-5; J: TRBJ2-2; CDR3: CASSYIRDRVGVGTGELFF
V: TRBV7-7; J: TRBJ2-3; CDR3: CASSLGTLETDTQYF
V: TRBV5-1; J: TRBJ2-3; CDR3: CASSISSTDTQYF
V: TRBV27; J: TRBJ1-3; CDR3: CARYPGNTIYF
V: TRBV18; J: TRBJ1-4; CDR3: CASSLQPLTNEKLFF
V: TRBV20-1; J: TRBJ1-5; CDR3: CSARGGSGSNQPQHF
V: TRBV7-9; J: TRBJ2-1; CDR3: CASPPYAGALSNEQFF
V: TRBV20-1; J: TRBJ2-1; CDR3: CSATRLARGNEQFF
V: TRBV12-3/TRBV12-4; J: TRBJ2-7; CDR3: CASSERAGHGSYEQYF
V: TRBV20-1; J: TRBJ2-4; CDR3: CSAHDRGKAKNIQYF
V: TRBV7-9; J: TRBJ1-2; CDR3: CASSLTGRGDGYTF
V: TRBV4-1; J: TRBJ2-3; CDR3: CASSLSLTSGGMYTQYF
V: TRBV7-8; J: TRBJ2-7; CDR3: CASSFYPLRGPEQYF
V: TRBV5-5; J: TRBJ1-1; CDR3: CASSINTGTGEAFF
V: TRBV29-1; J: TRBJ2-5; CDR3: CSVGRSGGGETQYF
V: TRBV21-1; J: TRBJ1-1; CDR3: CASTDLTASAFF
V: TRBV2; J: TRBJ1-5; CDR3: CASHGDSGNQPQHF
V: TRBV4-2; J: TRBJ2-7; CDR3: CASSHIVGGTVSYEQYF
V: TRBV12-3/TRBV12-4; J: TRBJ2-5; CDR3: CASSPRGSGGLQETQYF
V: TRBV7-9; J: TRBJ1-2; CDR3: CASSSAGNNYGYTF
V: TRBV15; J: TRBJ1-4; CDR3: CATSSQTGHHEKLFF
V: TRBV20-1; J: TRBJ2-2; CDR3: CSAREGSYTGELFF
V: TRBV7-2; J: TRBJ2-3; CDR3: CASSLPRQAPSTDTQYF
V: TRBV24-1; J: TRBJ2-1; CDR3: CATSDFPTAGEQFF
V: TRBV12-3/TRBV12-4; J: TRBJ2-1; CDR3: CASRNSKHRAGRSTNEQFF
V: TRBV29-1; J: TRBJ2-2; CDR3: CSGNVGTGELFF
V: TRBV20-1; J: TRBJ2-2; CDR3: CSASRPGGRELFF
V: TRBV9; J: TRBJ2-3; CDR3: CASSTGQAYTDTQYF
V: TRBV5-1; J: TRBJ2-2; CDR3: CASSLRGDGTGELFF
V: TRBV4-2; J: TRBJ1-3; CDR3: CASSHTGGGTGNTIYF
V: TRBV2; J: TRBJ2-5; CDR3: CASKYLAGETQYF
V: TRBV7-9; J: TRBJ2-7; CDR3: CASSVLGGQYF
V: TRBV7-2; J: TRBJ2-4; CDR3: CASSPVLGKNIQYF
V: TRBV12-3/TRBV12-4; J: TRBJ2-1; CDR3: CASSPAGGKRTALNRNEQFF
V: TRBV7-6; J: TRBJ2-1; CDR3: CASSLVAAGDFYNEQFF